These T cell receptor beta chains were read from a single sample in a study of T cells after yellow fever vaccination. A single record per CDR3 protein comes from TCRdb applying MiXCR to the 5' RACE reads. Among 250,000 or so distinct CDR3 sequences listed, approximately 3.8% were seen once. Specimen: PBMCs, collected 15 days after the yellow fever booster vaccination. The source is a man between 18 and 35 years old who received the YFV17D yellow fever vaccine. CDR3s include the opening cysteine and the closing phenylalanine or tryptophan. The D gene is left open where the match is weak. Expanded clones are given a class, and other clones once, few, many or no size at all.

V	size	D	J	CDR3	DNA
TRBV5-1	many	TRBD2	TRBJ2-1	CASSPSGGAVREQFF	TGCGCCAGCAGCCCAAGCGGGGGGGCGGTAAGGGAGCAGTTCTTC
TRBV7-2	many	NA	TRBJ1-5	CASSYNNQPQHF	TGTGCCAGCAGCTACAACAATCAGCCCCAGCATTTT
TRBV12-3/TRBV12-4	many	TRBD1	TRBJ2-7	CASSLIDRGHEQYF	TGTGCCAGCAGTTTAATCGACAGGGGCCACGAGCAGTACTTC
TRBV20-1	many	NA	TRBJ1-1	CSASGDVNTEAFF	TGCAGTGCTAGTGGGGACGTGAACACTGAAGCTTTCTTT
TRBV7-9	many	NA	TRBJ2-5	CASSLKNQETQYF	TGTGCCAGCAGCTTAAAGAACCAAGAGACCCAGTACTTC
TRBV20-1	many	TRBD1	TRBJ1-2	CSARDLGQAVPYGYTF	TGCAGTGCTAGGGACCTGGGACAGGCAGTACCATATGGCTACACCTTC
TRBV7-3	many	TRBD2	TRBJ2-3	CASSSSGGADTQYF	TGTGCCAGCAGCTCTAGCGGGGGTGCAGATACGCAGTATTTT
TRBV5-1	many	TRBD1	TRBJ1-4	CASGRQGATNEKLFF	TGCGCCAGCGGCAGACAGGGCGCAACTAATGAAAAACTGTTTTTT
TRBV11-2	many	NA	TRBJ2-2	CASSKQGTFTGELFF	TGTGCCAGCAGCAAACAAGGGACTTTCACCGGGGAGCTGTTTTTT
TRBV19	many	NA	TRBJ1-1	CASTLTDATEAFF	TGTGCCAGTACCTTGACAGACGCAACTGAAGCTTTCTTT
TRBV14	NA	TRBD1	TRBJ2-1	CASSPGQGMDNEQFF	TGTGCCAGCAGCCCGGGACAGGGAATGGACAATGAGCAGTTCTTC
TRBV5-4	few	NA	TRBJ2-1	CASSLDRSAYNEQFF	TGTGCCAGCAGCTTGGACCGCTCGGCCTACAATGAGCAGTTCTTC
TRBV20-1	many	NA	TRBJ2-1	CSASGTTYNEQFF	TGCAGTGCTTCCGGGACCACCTACAATGAGCAGTTCTTC
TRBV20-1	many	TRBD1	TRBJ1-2	CSASKDRNYGYTF	TGCAGTGCTTCCAAGGACAGGAACTATGGCTACACCTTC
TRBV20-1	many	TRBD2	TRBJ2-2	CSATAGEHTGELFF	TGCAGTGCTACAGCGGGGGAACACACCGGGGAGCTGTTTTTT
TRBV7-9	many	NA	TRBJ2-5	CASSYNGGQETQYF	TGTGCCAGCAGCTACAACGGGGGCCAAGAGACCCAGTACTTC
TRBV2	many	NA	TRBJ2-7	CASLFDPSSSYEQYF	TGTGCCAGTTTGTTTGACCCATCGAGCTCCTACGAGCAGTACTTC
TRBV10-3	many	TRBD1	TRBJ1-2	CAISGTGPYGYTF	TGTGCCATCAGTGGGACAGGTCCCTATGGCTACACCTTC
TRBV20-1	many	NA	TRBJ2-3	CSARDLTDTQYF	TGCAGTGCTAGGGACCTCACAGATACGCAGTATTTT
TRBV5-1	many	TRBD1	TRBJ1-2	CASSLEGADGYTF	TGCGCCAGCAGCCTGGAGGGGGCTGATGGCTACACCTTC
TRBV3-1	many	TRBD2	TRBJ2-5	CASSPPWARGDLQETQYF	TGTGCCAGCAGCCCCCCATGGGCGCGGGGGGACCTTCAAGAGACCCAGTACTTC
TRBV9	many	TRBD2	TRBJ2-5	CASSSRGGARETQYF	TGTGCCAGCAGCTCCCGCGGGGGGGCTAGGGAGACCCAGTACTTC
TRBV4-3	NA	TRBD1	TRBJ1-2	CASSHDFLTGLYGYTF	TGCGCCAGCAGCCATGATTTCCTGACAGGGCTCTATGGCTACACCTTC
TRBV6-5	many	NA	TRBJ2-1	CASSQQPAYNEQFF	TGTGCCAGCAGCCAGCAACCGGCCTACAATGAGCAGTTCTTC
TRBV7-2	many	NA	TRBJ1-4	CASSLVLAEKLFF	TGTGCCAGCAGCTTAGTCCTAGCTGAAAAACTGTTTTTT
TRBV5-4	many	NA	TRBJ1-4	CASSPIGSEKLFF	TGTGCCAGCAGCCCGATCGGGAGTGAAAAACTGTTTTTT
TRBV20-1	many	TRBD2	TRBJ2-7	CSASTSREQYF	TGCAGTGCATCGACTAGCCGCGAGCAGTACTTC
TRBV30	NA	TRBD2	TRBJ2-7	CAWTTSGYEQYF	TGTGCCTGGACCACTAGCGGATACGAGCAGTACTTC
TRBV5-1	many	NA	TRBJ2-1	CASSPGGPLNEQFF	TGCGCCAGCAGCCCGGGGGGCCCGCTAAATGAGCAGTTCTTC
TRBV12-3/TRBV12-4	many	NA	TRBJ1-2	CASSLLWGANYGYTF	TGTGCCAGCAGTTTACTGTGGGGAGCTAACTATGGCTACACCTTC
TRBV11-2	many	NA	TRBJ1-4	CASSVGEEKLFF	TGTGCCAGCAGCGTAGGTGAGGAAAAACTGTTTTTT